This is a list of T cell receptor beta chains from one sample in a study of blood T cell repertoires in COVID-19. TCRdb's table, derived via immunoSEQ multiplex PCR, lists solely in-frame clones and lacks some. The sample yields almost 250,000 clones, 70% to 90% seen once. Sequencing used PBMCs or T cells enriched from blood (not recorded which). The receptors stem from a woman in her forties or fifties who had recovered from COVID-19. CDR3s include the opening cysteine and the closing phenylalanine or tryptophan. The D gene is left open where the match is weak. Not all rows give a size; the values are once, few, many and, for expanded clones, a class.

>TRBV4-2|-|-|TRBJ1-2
TGTGCCAGCAGCCAAGATCCTCTCAGGAAGGGCTACACCTTC
CASSQDPLRKGYTF
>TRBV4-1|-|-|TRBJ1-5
TGCGCCAGCAGCCAACAGGTCGATCAGCCCCAGCATTTT
CASSQQVDQPQHF
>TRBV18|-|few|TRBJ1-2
TGTGCCAGCTCACCGACGGAGGGGACCTACGGCTACACCTTC
CASSPTEGTYGYTF
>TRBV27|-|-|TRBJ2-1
TGTGCCAGCAGTTTACTCACTAGTACCGATGAGCAGTTCTTC
CASSLLTSTDEQFF
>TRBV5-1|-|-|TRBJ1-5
TGCGCCAGCAGCTTGGCCCCTAATCAGCCCCAGCATTTT
CASSLAPNQPQHF
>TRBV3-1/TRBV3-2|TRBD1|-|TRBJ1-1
TGTGCCAGCAGAAAACAGGGGAAGGATGAAGCTTTCTTT
CASRKQGKDEAFF
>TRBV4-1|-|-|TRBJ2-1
TGCGCCAGCAGCCCCCGGGACTCCTACAATGAGCAGTTCTTC
CASSPRDSYNEQFF
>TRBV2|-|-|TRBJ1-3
TGTGCCAGCAGTGCAGAATCTGGAAACACCATATATTTT
CASSAESGNTIYF
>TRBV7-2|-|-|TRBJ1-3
TGTGCCAGCAGCTCGAGGGCCTACTCTGGAAACACCATATATTTT
CASSSRAYSGNTIYF
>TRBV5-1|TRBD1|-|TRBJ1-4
TGCGCCAGCAGCGCGGGGGACAGGGGAAATGAAAAACTGTTTTTT
CASSAGDRGNEKLFF
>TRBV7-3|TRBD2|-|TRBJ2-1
TGTGCCAGCAGCTCTACCCTAGCGGGCTACAATGAGCAGTTCTTC
CASSSTLAGYNEQFF
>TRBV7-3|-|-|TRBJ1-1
TGTGCCAGCAGCTTAAACATGAGGGCTGAAGCTTTCTTT
CASSLNMRAEAFF
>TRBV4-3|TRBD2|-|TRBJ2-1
TGCGCCAGCAGCCAAGATCTAGCGGAATACAATGAGCAGTTCTTC
CASSQDLAEYNEQFF
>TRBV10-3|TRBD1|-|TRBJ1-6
TGTGCCATCAGAGGAGGGGGCGCCTCACCCCTCCACTTT
CAIRGGGASPLHF
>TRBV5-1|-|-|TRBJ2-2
TGCGCCAGCAGCTTCAGTACCACCGGGGAGCTGTTTTTT
CASSFSTTGELFF
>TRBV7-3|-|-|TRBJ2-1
TGTGCCAGCAGCTTCGAGGGTGAGCAGTTCTTC
CASSFEGEQFF
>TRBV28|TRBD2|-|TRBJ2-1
TGTGCCAGCGGGGTGGGGCGGGAGATCTATGAGCAGTTCTTC
CASGVGREIYEQFF
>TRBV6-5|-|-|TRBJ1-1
TGTGCCAGCAGTTCCGCGGATCAGGGCGAGCCTGAAGCTTTCTTT
CASSSADQGEPEAFF
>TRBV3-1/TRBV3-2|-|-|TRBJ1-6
TGTGCCAGCAGCCCACAGGGAAGCCACTCACCCCTCCACTTT
CASSPQGSHSPLHF
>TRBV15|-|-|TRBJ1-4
TGTGCCACCAGCAGAGGGGCAGCAGAAAAACTGTTTTTT
CATSRGAAEKLFF
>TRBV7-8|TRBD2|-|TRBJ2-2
TGTGCCAGCAGCTTATTTCGGGGGGACACCGGGGAGCTGTTTTTT
CASSLFRGDTGELFF
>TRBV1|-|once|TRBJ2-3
TGCACCAGCAGCCGGACTAGCGGGAGGACAGATACGCAGTATTTT
CTSSRTSGRTDTQYF
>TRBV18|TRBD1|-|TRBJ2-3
TGTGCCAGCTCAACGCCGGGACAGGGTGAATATTTT
CASSTPGQGEYF
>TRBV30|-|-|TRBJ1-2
TGTGCCTGGAGTCCCGCGGCTAACTATGGCTACACCTTC
CAWSPAANYGYTF
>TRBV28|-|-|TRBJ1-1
TGTGCCAGCAGTACTGCCGGGGGGGTCACTGAAGCTTTCTTT
CASSTAGGVTEAFF